This T cell receptor (beta chain) was sequenced in a study of blood T cell repertoires in COVID-19. Whole-study context: Some COVID-19 samples were acute and others convalescent; all came from the United States, Italy and Spain. PBMCs, B-cell-depleted T cells, or T cells were the source of the cDNA or gDNA that made up the material.

V lost 5 bases and J lost 2, with 9 bases in between. Germline V gene data show CDR1 as SEHNR and CDR2 as FQNEAQ (reference sequence). The CDR3 totals 13 residues. Methods used by the authors: Amplifying reference gene primers gave estimates of nucleated cell counts. Produced via immunoSEQ multiplex PCR; TCRdb's table is partial and in-frame only. The V and J calls and clone size were taken over from that table, and D and trimming were inferred from the DNA. This table holds 25,000 to 35,000 clones, more than 85% found once. The chain combines TRBV7-9 with TRBJ1-2; D is perhaps TRBD1 (6 bases). The sequencing input was peripheral blood. This sequence originates from a woman between 65 and 79 years old with COVID-19, enrolled during active disease. CDR3 DNA: TGTGCCAGCAGCGACAGGAGGAACTATGGCTACACCTTC. Encoded protein: CASSDRRNYGYTF.